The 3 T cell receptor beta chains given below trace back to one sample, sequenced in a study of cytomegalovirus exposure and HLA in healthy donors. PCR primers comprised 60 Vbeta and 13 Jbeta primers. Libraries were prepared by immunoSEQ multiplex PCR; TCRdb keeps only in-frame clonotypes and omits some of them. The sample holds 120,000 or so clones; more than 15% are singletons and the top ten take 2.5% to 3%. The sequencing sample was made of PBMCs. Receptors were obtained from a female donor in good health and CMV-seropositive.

The CDR3 protein is CASSQDSGGRAWWTGELFF. CDR3 nucleotides: TGCGCCAGCAGCCAAGATTCGGGCGGGAGGGCCTGGTGGACCGGGGAGCTGTTTTTT. The chain combines TRBV4-3 with TRBJ2-2; 9 bases are shared with TRBD2. The CDR3 runs 19 residues. Unmatched junction bases numbered 13, after V lost 0 bases and J lost 5 bases. From germline, CDR1 is LGHNA and CDR2 YSLEER.

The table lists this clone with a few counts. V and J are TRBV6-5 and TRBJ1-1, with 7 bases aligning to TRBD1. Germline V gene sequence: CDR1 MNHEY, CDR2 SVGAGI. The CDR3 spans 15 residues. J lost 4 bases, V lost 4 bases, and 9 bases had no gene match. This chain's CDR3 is CASSSSTRGFTEAFF. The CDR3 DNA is TGTGCCAGCAGTTCCTCAACCAGGGGGTTCACTGAAGCTTTCTTT.

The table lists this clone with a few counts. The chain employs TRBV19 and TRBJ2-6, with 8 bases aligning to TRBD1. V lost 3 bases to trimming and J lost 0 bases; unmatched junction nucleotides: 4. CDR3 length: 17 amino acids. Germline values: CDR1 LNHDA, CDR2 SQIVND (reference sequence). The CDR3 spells CASSMGTGFSGANVLTF. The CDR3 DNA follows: TGTGCCAGTAGTATGGGGACAGGTTTCTCTGGGGCCAACGTCCTGACTTTC.